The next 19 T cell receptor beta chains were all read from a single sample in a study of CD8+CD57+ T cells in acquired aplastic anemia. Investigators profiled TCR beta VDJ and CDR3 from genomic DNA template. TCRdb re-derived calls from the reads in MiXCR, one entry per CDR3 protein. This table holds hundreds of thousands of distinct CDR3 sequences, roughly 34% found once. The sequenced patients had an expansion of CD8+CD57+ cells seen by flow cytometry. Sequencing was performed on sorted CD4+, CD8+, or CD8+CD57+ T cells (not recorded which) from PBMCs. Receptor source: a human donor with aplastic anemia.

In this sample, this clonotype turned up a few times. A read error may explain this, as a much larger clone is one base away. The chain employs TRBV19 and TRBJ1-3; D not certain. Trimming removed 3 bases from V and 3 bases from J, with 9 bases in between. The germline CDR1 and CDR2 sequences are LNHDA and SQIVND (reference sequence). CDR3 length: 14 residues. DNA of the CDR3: TGTGCCAGTAGTATGCGGCGGGATGGAAACACCATATATTTT. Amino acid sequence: CASSMRRDGNTIYF.

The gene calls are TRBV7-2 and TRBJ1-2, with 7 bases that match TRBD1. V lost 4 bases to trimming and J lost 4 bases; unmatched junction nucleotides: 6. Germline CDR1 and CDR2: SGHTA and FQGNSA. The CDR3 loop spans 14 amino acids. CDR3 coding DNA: TGTGCCAGCAGCTCGGGACAGCCCGCCTATGGCTACACCTTC. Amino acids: CASSSGQPAYGYTF.

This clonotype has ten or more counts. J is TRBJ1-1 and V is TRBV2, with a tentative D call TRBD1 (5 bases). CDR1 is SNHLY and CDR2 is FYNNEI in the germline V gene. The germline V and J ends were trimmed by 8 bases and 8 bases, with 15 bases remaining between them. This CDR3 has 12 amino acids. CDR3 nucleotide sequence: TGTGCCAGCGGGAGGGGCGACTACGAAGCTTTCTTT. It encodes CASGRGDYEAFF.

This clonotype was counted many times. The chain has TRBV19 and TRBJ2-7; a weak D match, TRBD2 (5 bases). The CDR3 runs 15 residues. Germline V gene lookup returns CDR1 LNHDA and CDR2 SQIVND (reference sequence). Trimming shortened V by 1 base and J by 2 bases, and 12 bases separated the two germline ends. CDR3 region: CASSIGLPLTYEQYF. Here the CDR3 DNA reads TGTGCCAGTAGTATAGGACTACCTCTCACCTACGAGCAGTACTTC.

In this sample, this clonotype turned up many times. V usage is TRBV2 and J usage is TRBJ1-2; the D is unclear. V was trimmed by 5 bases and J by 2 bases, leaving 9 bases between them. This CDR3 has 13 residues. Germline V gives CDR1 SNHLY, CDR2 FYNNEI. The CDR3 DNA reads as TGTGCCAGCAGTTTGAACACCAACTATGGCTACACCTTC. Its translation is CASSLNTNYGYTF.

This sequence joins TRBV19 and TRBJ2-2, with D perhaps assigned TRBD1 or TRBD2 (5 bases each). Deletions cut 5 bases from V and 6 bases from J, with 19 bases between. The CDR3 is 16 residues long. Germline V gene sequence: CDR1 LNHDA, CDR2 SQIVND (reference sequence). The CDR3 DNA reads TGTGCCAGTAGTCGCCTAGCAGGGTTAGTGGCCGGGGAGCTGTTTTTT. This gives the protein CASSRLAGLVAGELFF.

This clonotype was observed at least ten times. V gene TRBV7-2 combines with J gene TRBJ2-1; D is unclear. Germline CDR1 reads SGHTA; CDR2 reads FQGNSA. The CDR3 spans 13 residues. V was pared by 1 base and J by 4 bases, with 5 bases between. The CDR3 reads CASSLDGYNEQFF. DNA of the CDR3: TGTGCCAGCAGCTTAGATGGTTACAATGAGCAGTTCTTC.

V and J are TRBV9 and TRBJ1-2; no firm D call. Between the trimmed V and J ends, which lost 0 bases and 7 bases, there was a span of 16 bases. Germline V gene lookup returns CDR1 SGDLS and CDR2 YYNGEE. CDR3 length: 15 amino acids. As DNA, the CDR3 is TGTGCCAGCAGCGTAGATGGCCCTCTTGGTAGTGGCTACACCTTC. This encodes CASSVDGPLGSGYTF.

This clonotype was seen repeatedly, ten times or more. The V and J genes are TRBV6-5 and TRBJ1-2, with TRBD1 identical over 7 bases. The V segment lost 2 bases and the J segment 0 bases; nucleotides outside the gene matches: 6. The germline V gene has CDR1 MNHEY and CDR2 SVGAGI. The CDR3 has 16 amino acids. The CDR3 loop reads CASSYGTALANYGYTF. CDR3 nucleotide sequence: TGTGCCAGCAGTTACGGGACAGCGTTAGCTAACTATGGCTACACCTTC.

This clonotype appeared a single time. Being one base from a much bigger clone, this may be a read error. The CDR3 reads CASLPGGGSPYEQYF. The CDR3, as DNA: TGTGCCAGCCTCCCGGGTGGGGGGAGCCCCTACGAGCAGTACTTC. The genes are TRBV7-2 and TRBJ2-7; possible D gene TRBD2, 6 bases. CDR1 and CDR2 from the germline V gene are SGHTA and FQGNSA. V lost 8 bases and J lost 2, with 19 bases in between. The CDR3 has 15 amino acids.

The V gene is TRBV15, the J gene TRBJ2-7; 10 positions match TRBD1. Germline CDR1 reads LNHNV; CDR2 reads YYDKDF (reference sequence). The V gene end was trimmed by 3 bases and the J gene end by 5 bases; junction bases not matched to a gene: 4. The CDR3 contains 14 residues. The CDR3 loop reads CATSRGQGLDEQYF. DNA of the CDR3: TGTGCCACCAGCAGGGGACAGGGGCTCGACGAGCAGTACTTC.

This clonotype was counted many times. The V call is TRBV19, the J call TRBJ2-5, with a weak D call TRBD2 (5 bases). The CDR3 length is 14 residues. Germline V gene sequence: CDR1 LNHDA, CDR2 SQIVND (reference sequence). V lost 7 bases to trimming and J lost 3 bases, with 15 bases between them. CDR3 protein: CASKMGGSEETQYF. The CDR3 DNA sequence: TGTGCCAGTAAAATGGGCGGGTCAGAAGAGACCCAGTACTTC.

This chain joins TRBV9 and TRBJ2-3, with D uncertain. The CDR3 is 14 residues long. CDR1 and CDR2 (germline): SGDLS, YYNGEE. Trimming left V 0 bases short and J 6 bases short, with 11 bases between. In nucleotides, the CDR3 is TGTGCCAGCAGCGTAGGGGATGTTACGGATACGCAGTATTTT. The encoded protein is CASSVGDVTDTQYF.

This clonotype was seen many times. The chain's CDR3 is CASSLEGSDGYTF. CDR3 coding DNA: TGCGCCAGCAGCTTGGAAGGCTCGGACGGCTACACCTTC. The chain uses TRBV5-1 and TRBJ1-2; D unresolved. Germline V lookup: CDR1 SGHRS, CDR2 YFSETQ. This CDR3 has 13 amino acids. V lost 0 bases to trimming and J lost 8 bases, with 11 bases between them.

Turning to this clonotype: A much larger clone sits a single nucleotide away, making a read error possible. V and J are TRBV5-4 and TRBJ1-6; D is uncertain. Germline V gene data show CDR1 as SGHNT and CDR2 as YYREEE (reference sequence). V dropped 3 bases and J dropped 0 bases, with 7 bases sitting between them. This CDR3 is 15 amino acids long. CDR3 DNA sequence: TGTGCCAGCAGCTCGGAGAGCTCCTATAATTCACCCCTCCACTTT. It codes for CASSSESSYNSPLHF.

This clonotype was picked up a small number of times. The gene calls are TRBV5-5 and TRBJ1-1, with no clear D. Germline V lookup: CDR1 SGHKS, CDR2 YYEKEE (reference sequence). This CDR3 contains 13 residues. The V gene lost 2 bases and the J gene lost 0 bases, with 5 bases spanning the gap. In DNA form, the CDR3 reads TGTGCCAGCAGCTTTAGACTGAACACTGAAGCTTTCTTT. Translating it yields CASSFRLNTEAFF.

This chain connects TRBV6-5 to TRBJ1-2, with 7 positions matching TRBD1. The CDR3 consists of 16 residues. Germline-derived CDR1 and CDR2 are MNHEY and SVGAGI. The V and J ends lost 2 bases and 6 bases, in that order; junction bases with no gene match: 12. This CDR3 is CASSYADRVLLHGYTF. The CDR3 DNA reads TGTGCCAGCAGTTACGCCGACAGGGTGCTCCTCCATGGCTACACCTTC.

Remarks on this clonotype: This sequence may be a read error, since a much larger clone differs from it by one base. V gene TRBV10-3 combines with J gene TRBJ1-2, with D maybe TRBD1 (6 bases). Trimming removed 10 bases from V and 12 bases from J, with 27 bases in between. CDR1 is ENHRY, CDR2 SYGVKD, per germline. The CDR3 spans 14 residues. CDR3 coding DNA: TGTGCCAGCAGCGCGGGGGCAGGGATTAAAGGCCACACCTTC. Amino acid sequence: CASSAGAGIKGHTF.

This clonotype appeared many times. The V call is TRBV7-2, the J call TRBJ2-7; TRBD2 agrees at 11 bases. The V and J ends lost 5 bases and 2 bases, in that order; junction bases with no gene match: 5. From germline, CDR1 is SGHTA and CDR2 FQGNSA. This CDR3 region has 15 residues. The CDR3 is CASSPGLAVAYEQYF. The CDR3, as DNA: TGTGCCAGCAGCCCGGGACTAGCGGTGGCCTACGAGCAGTACTTC. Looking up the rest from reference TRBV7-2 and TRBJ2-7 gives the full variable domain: GAGVSQSPSNKVTEKGKDVELRCDPISGHTALYWYRQSLGQGLEFLIYFQGNSAPDKSGLPSDRFSAERTGGSVSTLTIQRTQQEDSAVYLCASSPGLAVAYEQYFGPGTRLTVT.